This TCR beta chain was sequenced in a study of blood T cell repertoires in COVID-19. The germline gives CDR1 SGHTA, CDR2 FQGNSA. The CDR3 contains 15 residues. Between the trimmed V and J ends, which lost 1 base and 2 bases, there was a span of 12 bases. Original data processing: Scientists estimated how many nucleated cells there were by amplifying reference gene primers. Sequencing used immunoSEQ multiplex PCR; TCRdb keeps in-frame clones, though not all of them. V and J calls and clone size are given by that table; D and trimming were obtained from the DNA. The data show 100,000 to 120,000 clones, about nine tenths seen once.

The genes are TRBV7-2 and TRBJ2-7; perhaps TRBD1 as D (5 bases). The receptor was isolated from a woman aged 50 to 65 with acute or convalescent COVID-19. Source material: peripheral blood. CDR3 DNA sequence: TGTGCCAGCAGCTTAGAGAGTGCAGGGCCCTACGAGCAGTACTTC. Its protein is CASSLESAGPYEQYF.